These 32 T cell receptor beta chains share one sample of origin, sequenced in a study of OX40 agonist ivuxolimab in advanced cancers. Library creation used the immunoSEQ multiplex PCR assay. TCRdb retrieved this table from immuneACCESS and kept in-frame rearrangements only. Not all clones are present; in checked studies, unresolved V genes account for under half, and no reason is known for the remainder. The sample table holds some 50,000 clones, of which roughly 86% were seen once. The leading ten clones occupy approximately 14% of the sample. The source was CD4+ or CD8+ T cells sorted from blood, collected in a trial of the OX40 agonist ivuxolimab. These receptor sequences come from an adult with an advanced solid tumor such as melanoma, head and neck, liver or kidney cancer.

This chain links TRBV29-1 with TRBJ2-7; D is possibly TRBD1 or TRBD2 (6 bases each). Germline CDR1 reads SQVTM; CDR2 reads ANQGSEA. The CDR3 has 12 amino acids. Trimming pared 3 bases from V and 5 bases from J, leaving 11 bases between. The CDR3 DNA reads TGCAGCGTTGACTCGGGGGCGGACGAGCAGTACTTC. This gives the protein CSVDSGADEQYF.

This chain's CDR3 is CASSLVGGTKETQYF. CDR3 nucleotide sequence: TGTGCCAGCAGCTTAGTAGGGGGGACGAAAGAGACCCAGTACTTC. This rearrangement joins TRBV7-8 to TRBJ2-5; tentatively, D is TRBD1 or TRBD2 (6 bases each). The CDR3 is 15 residues long. The V gene lost 1 base and the J gene lost 3 bases, with 12 bases spanning the gap. Germline CDR1 and CDR2: SGHVS and FQNEAQ.

The table lists this clone with a few counts. The genes are TRBV19 and TRBJ2-1; 9 bases agree with TRBD1. In germline, CDR1 is LNHDA, CDR2 SQIVND (reference sequence). Trimming took 9 bases from V and 9 from J; bases not matched to a gene: 12. The CDR3 has 14 residues. Here the CDR3 DNA reads TGTGCCAGCAGCTCCGGGACAGGGAGGCGTGAGCAGTTCTTC. It codes for CASSSGTGRREQFF.

The gene calls are TRBV5-1 and TRBJ2-4; D may correspond to TRBD1 or TRBD2 (5 bases each). The CDR3 has 18 residues. CDR1 is SGHRS, CDR2 YFSETQ, per germline. Trimming took off 0 bases at V and 0 bases at J, with 16 bases between the two ends. The CDR3 sequence: CASSLVASLGVAKNIQYF. The CDR3 DNA is TGCGCCAGCAGCTTGGTGGCCTCTCTGGGGGTAGCCAAAAACATTCAGTACTTC.

This chain links TRBV7-5 with TRBJ2-5; the D segment call TRBD1 is taken from the table without a DNA check. TRBV7-5 has pseudogene status. CDR3 length: 11 amino acids. CDR3 in amino acids: CASGTEETQYF. DNA for the CDR3: TGTGCCAGCGGGACAGAAGAGACCCAGTACTTC.

The V and J genes are TRBV18 and TRBJ1-4, with a possible D match to TRBD1 (5 bases). Per germline, CDR1 KGHSH and CDR2 LQKENI. V lost 3 bases, J lost 5 bases, and 10 bases lay in between. There are 14 residues in the CDR3. The CDR3 DNA follows: TGTGCCAGCTCACCCCAGTGGGGGAATGAAAAACTGTTTTTT. Translating it yields CASSPQWGNEKLFF.

This rearrangement joins TRBV4-2 to TRBJ2-1; TRBD2 matches 13 bases. CDR3 size: 17 residues. Unmatched junction bases numbered 6, after V lost 0 bases and J lost 7 bases. CDR1 and CDR2 from the germline V gene are LGHNA and YNFKEQ. CDR3 coding DNA: TGTGCCAGCAGCCAAGATGGAAGGACTAGCGGGAGTAATGAGCAGTTCTTC. It is translated as CASSQDGRTSGSNEQFF.

The CDR3 DNA is TGCGCCAGCAGCCAAGCCGGGAGCACAGATACGCAGTATTTT. Amino acids: CASSQAGSTDTQYF. The rearrangement links TRBV4-1 to TRBJ2-3; D unclear. The length of the CDR3 is 14 residues. V was clipped by 1 base and J by 0 bases, with 5 bases between them. Germline CDR1 and CDR2: MGHRA and YSYEKL.

The V and J genes are TRBV30 and TRBJ2-5, with D possibly called TRBD1 or TRBD2 (7 bases each). The CDR3 is 15 residues long. The germline V gene has CDR1 GTSNPN and CDR2 SVGIG (reference sequence). V was pared by 5 bases and J by 4 bases, with 20 bases between. CDR3: CAWEGAWTRLETQYF. CDR3 nucleotides: TGTGCCTGGGAGGGGGCCTGGACTAGGTTAGAGACCCAGTACTTC.

This clone was detected only once. The J gene is TRBJ2-1, the V gene TRBV25-1, with 8 bases matching TRBD1. CDR3 length: 15 amino acids. Trimming took 6 bases from V and 4 from J; bases not matched to a gene: 8. Germline CDR1 MGHDK, CDR2 SYGVNS. The chain's CDR3 is CASSKDRGRYNEQFF. DNA for the CDR3: TGTGCCAGCAGCAAAGACAGGGGTAGGTACAATGAGCAGTTCTTC.

This clone was seen a handful of times. This chain uses TRBV18 with TRBJ2-1; D not certain. V was clipped by 4 bases and J by 8 bases, with 9 bases between them. The CDR3 sequence is 12 residues long. From germline, CDR1 is KGHSH and CDR2 LQKENI. CDR3 protein: CASSLLAYEQFF. CDR3 coding DNA: TGTGCCAGCTCACTCTTGGCGTATGAGCAGTTCTTC.

The chain links TRBV30 to TRBJ2-3; D gene unclear. This CDR3 is built from 11 residues. The germline V gene encodes CDR1 GTSNPN and CDR2 SVGIG (reference sequence). The V and J ends lost 3 bases and 6 bases respectively, with 7 bases between them. The chain's CDR3 is CAWSSQDTQYF. CDR3 nucleotide sequence: TGTGCCTGGAGCTCCCAGGATACGCAGTATTTT.

The chain is built from TRBV4-1 and TRBJ2-1; D may be TRBD2 (8 bases). Trimming took 2 bases from V and 9 from J, leaving 23 bases between them. Germline V gene lookup returns CDR1 MGHRA and CDR2 YSYEKL. The CDR3 runs to 17 residues. The DNA of the CDR3 is TGCGCCAGCAGCCAACGGGACAGCGGGAGTATTGGGAGTGAGCAGTTCTTC. As protein: CASSQRDSGSIGSEQFF.

A few counts support this clone. V usage is TRBV10-3 and J usage is TRBJ2-4, with TRBD1 matching over 9 bases. This CDR3 spans 13 amino acids. CDR1 ENHRY and CDR2 SYGVKD come from the germline V gene. The V and J ends lost 11 bases and 5 bases, in that order; junction bases with no gene match: 7. This CDR3 is CAVAGTGQNIQYF. In DNA, the CDR3 is TGTGCCGTCGCCGGGACAGGGCAAAACATTCAGTACTTC.

V usage is TRBV30 and J usage is TRBJ2-2; TRBD1 matches at 7 bases. This CDR3 is 11 amino acids long. CDR1 is GTSNPN, CDR2 SVGIG, per germline (reference sequence). The V segment lost 5 bases and the J segment 9 bases; nucleotides outside the gene matches: 3. The DNA of the CDR3 is TGTGCCTGGGGGACAGTTAGGGAGCTGTTTTTT. This codes for CAWGTVRELFF.

The table lists this clone with a few counts. V gene TRBV30 combines with J gene TRBJ2-7; D call uncertain. Per germline, CDR1 GTSNPN and CDR2 SVGIG (reference sequence). The CDR3 covers 11 residues. Deletions cut 4 bases from V and 3 bases from J, with 7 bases between. The CDR3 here is CAWMIDYEQYF. In DNA, the CDR3 is TGTGCCTGGATGATTGACTACGAGCAGTACTTC.

The chain recombines TRBV11-2 with TRBJ2-1; D is uncertain. The germline V and J ends were trimmed by 5 bases and 7 bases, with 6 bases remaining between them. CDR1 is SGHAT and CDR2 is FQNNGV in the germline V gene. This CDR3 contains 11 residues. The CDR3 DNA reads as TGTGCCAGCAGCCCTCGGAATGAGCAGTTCTTC. This encodes CASSPRNEQFF.

This clone was observed a single time. The rearrangement joins TRBV4-1 to TRBJ1-5; D call uncertain. The CDR3 runs 14 residues. Trimming stripped 3 bases from V and 7 bases from J, with 13 bases between. Germline V gene sequence: CDR1 MGHRA, CDR2 YSYEKL. For the CDR3, the DNA is TGCGCCAGCAGCCACCCGCCCACCGGGCAGCCCCAGCATTTT. Protein: CASSHPPTGQPQHF.

V and J are TRBV18 and TRBJ2-7, with unresolved D. Trimming took 1 base from V and 3 from J, leaving 10 bases between them. The germline V gene encodes CDR1 KGHSH and CDR2 LQKENI. The CDR3 runs to 14 residues. CDR3 amino acids: CASSPLDSSYEQYF. The CDR3 DNA sequence: TGTGCCAGCTCACCACTAGACTCGAGCTACGAGCAGTACTTC.

This rearrangement joins TRBV5-4 to TRBJ2-5, with 7 bases matching TRBD1. The CDR3 has 16 residues. CDR1 is SGHNT and CDR2 is YYREEE in the germline V gene (reference sequence). Germline trimming cut 4 bases from V and 4 bases from J; bases unmatched to any gene: 13. The CDR3 sequence is CASSPWMRQGRETQYF. CDR3 nucleotides: TGTGCCAGCAGCCCCTGGATGAGACAGGGAAGAGAGACCCAGTACTTC. Filled out from reference TRBV5-4 and TRBJ2-5, the complete variable domain reads ETGVTQSPTHLIKTRGQQVTLRCSSQSGHNTVSWYQQALGQGPQFIFQYYREEENGRGNFPPRFSGLQFPNYSSELNVNALELDDSALYLCASSPWMRQGRETQYFGPGTRLLVL.

This clone was detected only a few times. This chain connects TRBV27 to TRBJ1-5, with D possibly being TRBD1 (6 bases). This CDR3 spans 15 amino acids. Trimming took 4 bases from V and 6 from J, leaving 16 bases between them. CDR1 MNHEY and CDR2 SMNVEV come from the germline V gene (reference sequence). The CDR3 loop is CASSSLQGGGQPQHF. The CDR3 nucleotides read TGTGCCAGCAGTTCCCTACAGGGCGGTGGTCAGCCCCAGCATTTT.

The chain is built from TRBV11-1 and TRBJ1-1; D uncertain. CDR3 length: 13 amino acids. Germline V CDR1 and CDR2: SGHAT, FQDESV (reference sequence). V lost 5 bases and J lost 3, with 10 bases in between. The CDR3 sequence is CASSPEHDTEAFF. In nucleotides, the CDR3 is TGTGCCAGCAGCCCGGAACACGACACTGAAGCTTTCTTT.

This sequence joins TRBV6-5 and TRBJ2-7; TRBD2 is a possible D gene (5 bases). Trimming cost V 3 bases and J 3 bases, with 12 bases left between them. There are 14 residues in the CDR3. Germline V CDR1 and CDR2: MNHEY, SVGAGI. The CDR3, as DNA: TGTGCCAGCAGTTATGGGGAGAAAGGCTACGAGCAGTACTTC. Translating it yields CASSYGEKGYEQYF.

This clone came up once. V is TRBV5-6 and J is TRBJ2-3; 8 nucleotides match TRBD1. CDR3 length equals 15 residues. The junction had 5 bases not matched to a gene; V was cut back by 4 bases and J by 1 base. The germline CDR1 and CDR2 sequences are SGHDT and YYEEEE. The CDR3 region has the DNA TGTGCCAGCAGCCCCGGGACAGGACGCACAGATACGCAGTATTTT. The encoded protein is CASSPGTGRTDTQYF.

The count of this clone is one. As DNA, the CDR3 is TGTGCCAGCAGTGGACAGGCTTTCTCTGGAAACACCATATATTTT. Translated, it gives CASSGQAFSGNTIYF. The rearrangement links TRBV6-6 to TRBJ1-3, with 7 nucleotides matching TRBD1. Looked up from germline, CDR1 is MNHNY and CDR2 is SVGAGI (reference sequence). V was pared by 5 bases and J by 0 bases, with 4 bases of the junction left unmatched. The CDR3 runs 15 residues.

J is TRBJ1-5 and V is TRBV7-9, with TRBD1 matching 7 bases. Trimming at V came to 5 bases and at J to 0 bases, leaving 10 bases not matched to a gene. The CDR3 totals 17 residues. Germline V gene lookup returns CDR1 SEHNR and CDR2 FQNEAQ (reference sequence). CDR3 DNA: TGTGCCAGCAGCCCCGAAGGACAGGATCTTAGCAATCAGCCCCAGCATTTT. Protein: CASSPEGQDLSNQPQHF.

The gene calls are TRBV5-1 and TRBJ2-5; TRBD1 matches at 7 bases. The CDR3 contains 14 residues. Germline V gene sequence: CDR1 SGHRS, CDR2 YFSETQ. J gave up 2 bases and V 0 bases, and 1 base lay outside the gene matches. This CDR3 reads CASSLGDSQETQYF. CDR3 DNA: TGCGCCAGCAGCTTGGGGGACAGTCAAGAGACCCAGTACTTC.

The chain combines TRBV14 with TRBJ1-6; possibly TRBD1 for D (6 bases). The CDR3 has 15 amino acids. CDR1 and CDR2 (germline): SGHDN, FVKESK. Trimming shortened V by 4 bases and J by 7 bases, and 14 bases separated the two germline ends. CDR3 coding DNA: TGTGCCAGCAGCCCCTCGGGGGGCGGCAATTCACCCCTCCACTTT. Translating it yields CASSPSGGGNSPLHF.

This rearrangement joins TRBV7-3 to TRBJ2-3; D ambiguous. V lost 1 base to trimming and J lost 5 bases, with 13 bases between them. Germline CDR1 SGHTA, CDR2 FQGTGA. The length of the CDR3 is 15 residues. CDR3 sequence (DNA): TGTGCCAGCAGCTTAATGTCAGGAAAGGAAGATACGCAGTATTTT. Amino acid sequence: CASSLMSGKEDTQYF.

The chain recombines TRBV15 with TRBJ2-1; TRBD2 aligns across 15 bases. The CDR3 sequence is 17 residues long. Germline V CDR1 and CDR2: LNHNV, YYDKDF (reference sequence). Trimming at V came to 0 bases and at J to 10 bases, leaving 7 bases not matched to a gene. CDR3 in amino acids: CATSRDRGLAGGGEQFF. CDR3 DNA: TGTGCCACCAGCAGAGATCGGGGACTAGCGGGAGGAGGCGAGCAGTTCTTC. The variable domain in full, with the rest retrieved from reference TRBV15 and TRBJ2-1, is DAMVIQNPRYQVTQFGKPVTLSCSQTLNHNVMYWYQQKSSQAPKLLFHYYDKDFNNEADTPDNFQSRRPNTSFCFLDIRSPGLGDTAMYLCATSRDRGLAGGGEQFFGPGTRLTVL.

The J gene is TRBJ1-2, the V gene TRBV5-1; perhaps TRBD1 as D (6 bases). The CDR3 is 12 residues long. CDR1 and CDR2 from the germline V gene are SGHRS and YFSETQ. V was shortened by 4 bases and J by 5 bases, with 9 bases between the two germline ends. CDR3 amino acids: CASSGTLYGYTF. CDR3 coding DNA: TGCGCCAGCAGCGGGACACTTTATGGCTACACCTTC.

This clone was seen more than once but under ten times. The V gene is TRBV6-1, the J gene TRBJ2-7; a weak D match, TRBD2 (5 bases). The V end was cut by 6 bases, the J end by 4 bases, with 19 bases between. This CDR3 comprises 15 residues. Germline-derived CDR1 and CDR2 are MNHNS and SASEGT. As DNA, the CDR3 is TGTGCCAGCAGAAGCACGGACCGGGGTGTGTACGAGCAGTACTTC. It translates to CASRSTDRGVYEQYF.